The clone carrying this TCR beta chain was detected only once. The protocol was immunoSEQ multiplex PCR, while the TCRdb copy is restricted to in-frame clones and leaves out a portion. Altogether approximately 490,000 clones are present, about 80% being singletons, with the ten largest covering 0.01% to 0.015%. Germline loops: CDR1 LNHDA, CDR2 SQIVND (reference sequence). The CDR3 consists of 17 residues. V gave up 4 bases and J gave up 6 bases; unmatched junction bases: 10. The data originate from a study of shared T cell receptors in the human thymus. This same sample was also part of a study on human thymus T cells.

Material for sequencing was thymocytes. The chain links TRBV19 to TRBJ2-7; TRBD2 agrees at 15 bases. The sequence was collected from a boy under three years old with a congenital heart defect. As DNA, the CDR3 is TGTGCCAGTAGTAGGGGACTAGCGGGAGGACCGGGGGCCGAGCAGTACTTC. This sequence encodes CASSRGLAGGPGAEQYF.